A selection of T cell receptor beta chains follows, all from one sample in a study of T cells in Graves' hyperthyroidism and ophthalmopathy. TCRdb independently ran MiXCR on the multiplex PCR reads; one entry per CDR3 protein. The sample yields more than 450,000 distinct CDR3 sequences, just under 20% seen once. The source material was blood. These receptor sequences come from a middle-aged man with Graves' ophthalmopathy. Each CDR3 is given with its conserved first and last residue. A row's size may be missing; if present it is once, few, many or a size class.

j_gene | v_gene | abundance | CDR3aa
TRBJ2-2 | TRBV20-1 | - | CSAIASHPNTGELFF
TRBJ2-2 | TRBV9 | - | CASSRQGLTGELFF
TRBJ2-7 | TRBV12-3/TRBV12-4 | many | CASSLGLGQFYEQYF
TRBJ2-5 | TRBV7-9 | few | CASSRRDSSQETQYF
TRBJ2-3 | TRBV3-1 | many | CASSQVWRGRATDTQYF
TRBJ2-7 | TRBV15 | once | CATSRGSGTHDEQYF
TRBJ2-1 | TRBV18 | many | CASSPLDRGVRNEQFF
TRBJ2-1 | TRBV18 | many | CASSPDRFYNEQFF
TRBJ1-2 | TRBV28 | few | CASRRPGPGYGYTF
TRBJ1-1 | TRBV6-1 | many | CASSDPTGGNTEAFF
TRBJ1-5 | TRBV27 | few | CASSLDGGRVDQPQHF
TRBJ1-2 | TRBV29-1 | - | CSARGTGPDGYTF
TRBJ2-4 | TRBV6-1 | few | CASSPKSSKNIQYF
TRBJ2-1 | TRBV6-1 | - | CATRTASYNEQFF
TRBJ2-4 | TRBV12-3/TRBV12-4 | few | CASSFVGFQYF
TRBJ2-5 | TRBV11-2 | many | CASSNRLAGFQETQYF
TRBJ2-2 | TRBV11-2 | many | CASSLSQNTGELFF
TRBJ2-7 | TRBV5-1 | few | CASFAGTSSSYEQYF
TRBJ2-1 | TRBV7-6 | - | CASSLVLGGSRDEQFF
TRBJ1-1 | TRBV19 | few | CASRDWQPYAEAFF
TRBJ2-3 | TRBV5-1 | few | CASSWTGPDGTDTQYF
TRBJ1-1 | TRBV30 | many | CAWSKPGGRRTEAFF
TRBJ1-6 | TRBV28 | - | CASRFLEVTSNSPLHF
TRBJ2-3 | TRBV7-9 | - | CASSPTSGGRKDTQYF
TRBJ2-7 | TRBV24-1 | many | CATSDLAGGPPKEQYF
TRBJ2-1 | TRBV3-1 | - | CASSQELGGGNEQFF
TRBJ1-3 | TRBV6-1 | many | CASSDGTGLNTIYF
TRBJ2-7 | TRBV4-1 | many | CASSHDPTNEGQYF
TRBJ1-1 | TRBV6-2/TRBV6-3 | few | CASRAGRYGAEAFF
TRBJ2-7 | TRBV28 | - | CASRAGEGQRSSYEQYF
TRBJ1-1 | TRBV18 | many | CASSPGQNTEAFF
TRBJ2-1 | TRBV27 | few | CASSPRGLADEQFF
TRBJ1-1 | TRBV3-1 | many | CASSFRQGRAFF
TRBJ2-1 | TRBV11-2 | - | CASSWGSGRSYNEQFF